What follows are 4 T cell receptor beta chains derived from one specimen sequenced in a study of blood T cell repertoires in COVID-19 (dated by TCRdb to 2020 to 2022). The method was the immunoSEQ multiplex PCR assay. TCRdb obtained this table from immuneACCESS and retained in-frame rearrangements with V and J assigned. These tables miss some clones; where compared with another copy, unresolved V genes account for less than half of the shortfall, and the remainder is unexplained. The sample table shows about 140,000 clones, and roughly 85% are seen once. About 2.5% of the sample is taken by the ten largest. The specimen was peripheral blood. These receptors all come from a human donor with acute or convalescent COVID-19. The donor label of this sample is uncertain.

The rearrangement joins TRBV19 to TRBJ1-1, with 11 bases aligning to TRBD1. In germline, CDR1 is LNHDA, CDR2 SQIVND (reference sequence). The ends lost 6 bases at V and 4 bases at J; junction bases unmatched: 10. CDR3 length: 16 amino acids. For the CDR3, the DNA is TGTGCCAGTAGATGGACAGGGGGCGGGTTCGGCACTGAAGCTTTCTTT. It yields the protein CASRWTGGGFGTEAFF.

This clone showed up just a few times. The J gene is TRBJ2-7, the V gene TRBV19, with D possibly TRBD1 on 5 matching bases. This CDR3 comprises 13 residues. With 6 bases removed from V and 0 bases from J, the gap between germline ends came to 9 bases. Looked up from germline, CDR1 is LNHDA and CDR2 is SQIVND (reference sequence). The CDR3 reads CASSDSYSYEQYF. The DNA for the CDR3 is TGTGCCAGTAGCGACAGCTACTCCTACGAGCAGTACTTC.

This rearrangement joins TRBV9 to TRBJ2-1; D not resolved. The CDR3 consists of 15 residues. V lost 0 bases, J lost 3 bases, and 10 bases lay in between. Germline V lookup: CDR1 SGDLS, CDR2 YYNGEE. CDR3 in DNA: TGTGCCAGCAGCGTAGCACCCGCCGGCTACAATGAGCAGTTCTTC. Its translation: CASSVAPAGYNEQFF.

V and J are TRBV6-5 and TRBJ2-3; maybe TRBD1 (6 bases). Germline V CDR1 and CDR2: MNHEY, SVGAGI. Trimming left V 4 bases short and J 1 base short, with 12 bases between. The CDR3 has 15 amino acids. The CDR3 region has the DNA TGTGCCAGCAGTTGGGACAATCGACGCACAGATACGCAGTATTTT. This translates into CASSWDNRRTDTQYF.